These T cell receptor beta chains were read from a single sample in a study of blood T cell repertoires in COVID-19. Here immunoSEQ multiplex PCR was the method, and the copy in TCRdb shows in-frame clones only, minus some. The data show 150,000 to 200,000 clones, 70% to 90% seen once. Sequencing was performed on peripheral blood. Receptor source: a man aged 55 to 70 with acute or convalescent COVID-19. Each CDR3 is given with its conserved first and last residue. Fields, in order: V gene, CDR3 length, D gene, J gene, clone size, CDR3 DNA, CDR3 protein. D genes are given only for firm matches. Size is omitted from some rows. Given values are once, few, many or a class for expanded clones.

v_call: TRBV7-3
cdr3_length: 14
d_call: TRBD2
j_call: TRBJ2-2
clone_size: -
cdr3_nt: TGTGCCAGCAGCTCTAGCGGGGTCACCGGGGAGCTGTTTTTT
cdr3_aa: CASSSSGVTGELFF

v_call: TRBV7-3
cdr3_length: 16
d_call: TRBD2
j_call: TRBJ2-1
clone_size: once
cdr3_nt: TGTGCCAGCAGCCCCCGTCGGACTAGCGGGGGAAATGAGCAGTTCTTC
cdr3_aa: CASSPRRTSGGNEQFF

v_call: TRBV7-3
cdr3_length: 14
d_call: -
j_call: TRBJ1-2
clone_size: few
cdr3_nt: TGTGCCAGCAGCTCTTCCTCGCCGGGGGGTGGCTACACCTTC
cdr3_aa: CASSSSSPGGGYTF

v_call: TRBV28
cdr3_length: 14
d_call: -
j_call: TRBJ1-5
clone_size: -
cdr3_nt: TGTGCCAGCAGACAGACATATAGCAATCAGCCCCAGCATTTT
cdr3_aa: CASRQTYSNQPQHF

v_call: TRBV5-1
cdr3_length: 16
d_call: TRBD1
j_call: TRBJ2-1
clone_size: -
cdr3_nt: TGCGCCAGCAGCCCACGGACAGGGGGCGCGTACAATGAGCAGTTCTTC
cdr3_aa: CASSPRTGGAYNEQFF

v_call: TRBV21-1
cdr3_length: 15
d_call: -
j_call: TRBJ2-5
clone_size: -
cdr3_nt: TGTGCCAGCCTTACCATTCCAGGGGAGTTGGAGACCCAGTACTTC
cdr3_aa: CASLTIPGELETQYF

v_call: TRBV19
cdr3_length: 16
d_call: TRBD1
j_call: TRBJ1-2
clone_size: -
cdr3_nt: TGTGCCAGTACCTTCCTGAGCGGGACAGGGAACTATGGCTACACCTTC
cdr3_aa: CASTFLSGTGNYGYTF

v_call: TRBV10-3
cdr3_length: 13
d_call: -
j_call: TRBJ1-1
clone_size: -
cdr3_nt: TGTGCCACCGCTGGGGGACTTAACACTGAAGCTTTCTTT
cdr3_aa: CATAGGLNTEAFF

v_call: TRBV2
cdr3_length: 16
d_call: TRBD2
j_call: TRBJ2-3
clone_size: -
cdr3_nt: TGTGCCAGCAGTGGACTAGCGGGAGTGGGGGCGGTTACGCAGTATTTT
cdr3_aa: CASSGLAGVGAVTQYF

v_call: TRBV11-2
cdr3_length: 15
d_call: TRBD1
j_call: TRBJ2-1
clone_size: many
cdr3_nt: TGTGCCAGCAGCTCCCCCAGGGGGCCCTACAATGAGCAGTTCTTC
cdr3_aa: CASSSPRGPYNEQFF

v_call: TRBV28
cdr3_length: 17
d_call: TRBD2
j_call: TRBJ2-4
clone_size: -
cdr3_nt: TGTGCCAGCAGTCAAGGGGCTAGCGGCGTAGCCAAAAACATTCAGTACTTC
cdr3_aa: CASSQGASGVAKNIQYF

v_call: TRBV6-5
cdr3_length: 14
d_call: TRBD1
j_call: TRBJ1-5
clone_size: -
cdr3_nt: TGTGCCAGCAGGATGACAGGGAGCAATCAGCCCCAGCATTTT
cdr3_aa: CASRMTGSNQPQHF

v_call: TRBV10-1
cdr3_length: 13
d_call: -
j_call: TRBJ2-1
clone_size: -
cdr3_nt: TGCGCCAGCAGTGAGTCGACGAGGAATGAGCAGTTCTTC
cdr3_aa: CASSESTRNEQFF

v_call: TRBV5-4
cdr3_length: 15
d_call: -
j_call: TRBJ2-2
clone_size: -
cdr3_nt: TGTGCCAGCAGCTTTGGAGGGACTAACACCGGGGAGCTGTTTTTT
cdr3_aa: CASSFGGTNTGELFF

v_call: TRBV7-6
cdr3_length: 12
d_call: TRBD2
j_call: TRBJ2-5
clone_size: -
cdr3_nt: TGTGCCAGCAGCTTACCCGGGAGGCTCCCTTACTTC
cdr3_aa: CASSLPGRLPYF

v_call: TRBV28
cdr3_length: 15
d_call: -
j_call: TRBJ1-1
clone_size: -
cdr3_nt: TGTGCCAGCAGTTTATCGGTCTGGCGACGGGCTGAAGCTTTCTTT
cdr3_aa: CASSLSVWRRAEAFF

v_call: TRBV2
cdr3_length: 13
d_call: TRBD1
j_call: TRBJ1-2
clone_size: once
cdr3_nt: TGTGCCAGTAGGACAGGGGGCTCCTATGGCTACACCTTC
cdr3_aa: CASRTGGSYGYTF

v_call: TRBV19
cdr3_length: 12
d_call: -
j_call: TRBJ2-3
clone_size: -
cdr3_nt: TGTGCCAGTAGTATAGAAGCGGATACGCAGTATTTT
cdr3_aa: CASSIEADTQYF

v_call: TRBV27
cdr3_length: 16
d_call: TRBD2
j_call: TRBJ2-1
clone_size: -
cdr3_nt: TGTGCCAGCAGTTTAGAGGCAGGACTAGCGGGCAATGAGCAGTTCTTC
cdr3_aa: CASSLEAGLAGNEQFF